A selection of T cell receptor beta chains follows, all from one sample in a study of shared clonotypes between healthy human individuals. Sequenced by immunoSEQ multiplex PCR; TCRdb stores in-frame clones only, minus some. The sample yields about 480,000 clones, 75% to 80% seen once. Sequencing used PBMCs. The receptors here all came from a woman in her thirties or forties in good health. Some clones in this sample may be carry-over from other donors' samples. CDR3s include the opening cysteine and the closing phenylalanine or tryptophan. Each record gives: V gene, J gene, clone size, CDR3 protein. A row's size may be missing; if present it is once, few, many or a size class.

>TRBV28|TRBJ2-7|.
CASSLRGPTYEQYF
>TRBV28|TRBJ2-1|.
CASSTLAGGNNEQFF
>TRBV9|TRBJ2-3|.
CASSVESDTQYF
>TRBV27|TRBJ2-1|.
CASRLTRGGLYNEQFF
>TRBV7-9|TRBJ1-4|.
CASNEQGVYEKLFF
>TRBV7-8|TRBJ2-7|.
CASSFLRYSPYEQYF
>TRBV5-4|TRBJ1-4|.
CASSLDREANEKLFF
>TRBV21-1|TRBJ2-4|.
CARRTHDIQYF
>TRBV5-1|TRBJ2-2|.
CASSQQGNTGELFF
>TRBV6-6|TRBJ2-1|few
CASSSGPETEQFF
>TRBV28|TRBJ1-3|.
CASRTTGGSGNTIYF
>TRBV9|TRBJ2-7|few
CASSVGGSDEQYF
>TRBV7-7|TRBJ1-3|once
CASSLGHSGNLSHSGNTIYF
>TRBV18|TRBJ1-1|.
CASSPPRFKTGLNTEAFF
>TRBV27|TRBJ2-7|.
CASTGPWAYEQYF
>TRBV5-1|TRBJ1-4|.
CASSLVGGLDGQKLFF
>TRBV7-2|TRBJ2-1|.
CASSLRGAPNEQFF
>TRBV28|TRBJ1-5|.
CASSAGTGFQPQHF
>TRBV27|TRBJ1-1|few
CASSSYGPLNTEAFF
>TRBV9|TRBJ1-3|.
CASSVAGAGNTIYF
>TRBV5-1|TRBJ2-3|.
CASSSAAPARGDTQYF
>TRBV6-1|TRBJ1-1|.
CASSDLGHANTEAFF
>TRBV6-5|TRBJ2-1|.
CASRITSGSGYEQFF
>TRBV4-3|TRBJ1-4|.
CASSQDRQTTNEKLFF
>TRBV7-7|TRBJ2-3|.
CASSLGGPGTDTQYF
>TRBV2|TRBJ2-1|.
CASSSLAGEQFF
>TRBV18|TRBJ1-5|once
CASSPGGSGPQHF
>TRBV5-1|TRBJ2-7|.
CASSPGGRLTAYEQYF
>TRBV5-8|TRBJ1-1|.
CASSLGIQGSEAFF
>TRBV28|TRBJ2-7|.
CASNPNRGQFLSYEQYF
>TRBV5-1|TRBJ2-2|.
CASSADRANTGELFF
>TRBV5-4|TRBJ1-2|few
CASSERTGVFGYTF
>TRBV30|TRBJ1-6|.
CAWSVRDRGNSPLHF
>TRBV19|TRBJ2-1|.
CASSIDPSIDNEQFF
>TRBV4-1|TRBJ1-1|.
CASSRGQGAWDTEAFF
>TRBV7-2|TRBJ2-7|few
CASSLASGVGHEQYF
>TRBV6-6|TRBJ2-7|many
CASSFGLEGYEQYF
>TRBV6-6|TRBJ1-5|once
CASRDTGSNQPQHF
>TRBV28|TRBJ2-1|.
CASDTGAPPYNEQFF
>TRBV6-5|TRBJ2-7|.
CASTPAQTSYEQYF
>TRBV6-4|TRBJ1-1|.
CASSDMGRGRGDTEAFF
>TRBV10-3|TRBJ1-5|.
CAISAGTDFNQPQHF
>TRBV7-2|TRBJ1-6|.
CASSPPGGTGSPLHF
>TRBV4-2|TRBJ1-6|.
CASSLWAVPNSPLHF